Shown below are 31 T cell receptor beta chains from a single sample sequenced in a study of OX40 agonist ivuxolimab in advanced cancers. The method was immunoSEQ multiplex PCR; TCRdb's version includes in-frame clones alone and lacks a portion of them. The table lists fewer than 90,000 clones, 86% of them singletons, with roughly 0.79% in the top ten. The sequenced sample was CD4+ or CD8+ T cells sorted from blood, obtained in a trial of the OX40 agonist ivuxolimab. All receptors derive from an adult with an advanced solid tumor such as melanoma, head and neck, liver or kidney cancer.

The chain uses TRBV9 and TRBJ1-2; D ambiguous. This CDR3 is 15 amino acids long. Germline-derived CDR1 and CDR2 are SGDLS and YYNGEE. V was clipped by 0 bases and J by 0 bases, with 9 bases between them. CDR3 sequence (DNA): TGTGCCAGCAGCGTAGAGTGGCACGCTAACTATGGCTACACCTTC. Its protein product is CASSVEWHANYGYTF.

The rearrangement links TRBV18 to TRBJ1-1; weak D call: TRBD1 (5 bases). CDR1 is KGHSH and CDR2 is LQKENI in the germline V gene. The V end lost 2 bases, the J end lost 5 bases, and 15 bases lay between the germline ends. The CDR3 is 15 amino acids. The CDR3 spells CASSPRRGGETEAFF. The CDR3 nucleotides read TGTGCCAGCTCACCAAGACGGGGCGGCGAGACTGAAGCTTTCTTT.

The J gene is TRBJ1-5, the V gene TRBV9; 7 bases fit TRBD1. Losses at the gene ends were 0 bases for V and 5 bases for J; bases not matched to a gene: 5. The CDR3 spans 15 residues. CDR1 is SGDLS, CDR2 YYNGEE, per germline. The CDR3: CASSVGWDSDQPQHF. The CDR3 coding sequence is TGTGCCAGCAGCGTAGGTTGGGACAGCGATCAGCCCCAGCATTTT.

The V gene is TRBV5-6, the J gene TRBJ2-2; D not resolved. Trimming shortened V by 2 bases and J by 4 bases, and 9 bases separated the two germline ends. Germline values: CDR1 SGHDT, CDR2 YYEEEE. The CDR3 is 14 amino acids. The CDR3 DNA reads TGTGCCAGCAGCTTCTTAGTCGGCACCGGGGAGCTGTTTTTT. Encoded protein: CASSFLVGTGELFF.

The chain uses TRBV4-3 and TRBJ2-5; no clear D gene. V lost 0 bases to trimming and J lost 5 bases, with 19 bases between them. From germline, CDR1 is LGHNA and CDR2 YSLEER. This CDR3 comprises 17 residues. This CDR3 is CASSQDLATVMGETQYF. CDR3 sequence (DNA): TGCGCCAGCAGCCAAGATTTAGCCACGGTCATGGGCGAGACCCAGTACTTC.

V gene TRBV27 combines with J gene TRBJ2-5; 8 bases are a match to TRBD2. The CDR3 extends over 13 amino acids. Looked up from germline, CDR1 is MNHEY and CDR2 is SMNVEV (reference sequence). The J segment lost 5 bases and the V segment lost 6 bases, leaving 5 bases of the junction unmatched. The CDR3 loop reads CASRLAAHETQYF. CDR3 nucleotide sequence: TGTGCCAGCAGACTAGCGGCCCATGAGACCCAGTACTTC.

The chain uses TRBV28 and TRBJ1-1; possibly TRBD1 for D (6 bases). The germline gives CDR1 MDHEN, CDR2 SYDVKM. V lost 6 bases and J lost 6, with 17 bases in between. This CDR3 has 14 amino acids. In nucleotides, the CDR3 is TGTGCCAGCAGCCTCCCAGGGGTCCTTGCTGAAGCTTTCTTT. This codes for CASSLPGVLAEAFF.

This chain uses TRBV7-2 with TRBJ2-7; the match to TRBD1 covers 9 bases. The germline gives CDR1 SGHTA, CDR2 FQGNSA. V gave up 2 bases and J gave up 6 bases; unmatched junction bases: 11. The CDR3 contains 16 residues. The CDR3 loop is CASSLSFGTGLPEQYF. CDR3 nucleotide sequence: TGTGCCAGCAGCTTAAGTTTTGGGACAGGGTTGCCCGAGCAGTACTTC.

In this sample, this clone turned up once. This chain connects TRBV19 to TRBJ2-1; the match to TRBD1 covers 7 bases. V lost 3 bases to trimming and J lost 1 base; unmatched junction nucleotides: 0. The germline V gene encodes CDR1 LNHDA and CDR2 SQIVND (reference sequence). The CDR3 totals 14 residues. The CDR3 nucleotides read TGTGCCAGTAGTATGGGACAGTCCTACAATGAGCAGTTCTTC. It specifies CASSMGQSYNEQFF.

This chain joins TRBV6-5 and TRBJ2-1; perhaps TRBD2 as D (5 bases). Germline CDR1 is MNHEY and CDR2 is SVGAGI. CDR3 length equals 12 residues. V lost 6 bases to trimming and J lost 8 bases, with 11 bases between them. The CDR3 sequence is CASSLTRDEQFF. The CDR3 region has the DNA TGTGCCAGCAGCCTCACTAGAGATGAGCAGTTCTTC.

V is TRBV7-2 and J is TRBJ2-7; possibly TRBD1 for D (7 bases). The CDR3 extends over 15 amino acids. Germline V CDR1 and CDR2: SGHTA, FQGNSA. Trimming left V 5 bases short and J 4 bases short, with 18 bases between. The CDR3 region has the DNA TGTGCCAGCAGCCGACAGGGTGTTGGGACTTACGAGCAGTACTTC. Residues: CASSRQGVGTYEQYF. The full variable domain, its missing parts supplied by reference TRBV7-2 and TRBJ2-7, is GAGVSQSPSNKVTEKGKDVELRCDPISGHTALYWYRQSLGQGLEFLIYFQGNSAPDKSGLPSDRFSAERTGGSVSTLTIQRTQQEDSAVYLCASSRQGVGTYEQYFGPGTRLTVT.

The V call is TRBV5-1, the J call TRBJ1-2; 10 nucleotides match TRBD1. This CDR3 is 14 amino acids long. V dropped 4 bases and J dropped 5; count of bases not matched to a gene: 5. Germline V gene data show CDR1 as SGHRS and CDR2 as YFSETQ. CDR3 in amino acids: CASSTGQGVYGYTF. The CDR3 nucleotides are TGCGCCAGCAGCACCGGACAGGGGGTTTATGGCTACACCTTC.

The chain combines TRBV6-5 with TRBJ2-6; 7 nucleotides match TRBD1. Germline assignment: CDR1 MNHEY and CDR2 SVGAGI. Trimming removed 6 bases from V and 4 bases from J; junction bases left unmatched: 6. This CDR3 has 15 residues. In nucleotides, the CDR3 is TGTGCCAGCAGCACTGACAGGGCCGGGGCCAACGTCCTGACTTTC. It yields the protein CASSTDRAGANVLTF.

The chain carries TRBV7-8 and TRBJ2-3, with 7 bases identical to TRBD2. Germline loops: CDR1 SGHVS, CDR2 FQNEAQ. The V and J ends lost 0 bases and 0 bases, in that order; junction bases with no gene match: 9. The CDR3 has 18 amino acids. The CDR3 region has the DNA TGTGCCAGCAGCTTAGCGCTCCCTGGCGGGGGAAGCACAGATACGCAGTATTTT. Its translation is CASSLALPGGGSTDTQYF.

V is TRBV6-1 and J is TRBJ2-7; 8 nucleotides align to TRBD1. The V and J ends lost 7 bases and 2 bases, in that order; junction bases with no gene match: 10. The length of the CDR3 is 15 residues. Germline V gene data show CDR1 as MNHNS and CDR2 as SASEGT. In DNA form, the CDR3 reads TGTGCCAGCACGACCGGACAGGGAATCCCCTACGAGCAGTACTTC. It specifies CASTTGQGIPYEQYF.

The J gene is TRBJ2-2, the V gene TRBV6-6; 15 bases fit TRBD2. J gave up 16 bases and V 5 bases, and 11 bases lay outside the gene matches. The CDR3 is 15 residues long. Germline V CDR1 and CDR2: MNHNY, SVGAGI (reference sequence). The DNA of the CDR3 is TGTGCCAGCAGTCCCGCGGGGACTAGCGGGGGGCCAAAGTTTTTT. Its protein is CASSPAGTSGGPKFF.

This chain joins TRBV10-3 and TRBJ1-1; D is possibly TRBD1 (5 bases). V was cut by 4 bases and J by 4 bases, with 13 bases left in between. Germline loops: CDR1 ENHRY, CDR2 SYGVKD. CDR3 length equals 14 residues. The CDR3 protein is CAISAGHGTTEAFF. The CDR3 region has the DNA TGTGCCATCAGTGCGGGCCATGGGACCACTGAAGCTTTCTTT.

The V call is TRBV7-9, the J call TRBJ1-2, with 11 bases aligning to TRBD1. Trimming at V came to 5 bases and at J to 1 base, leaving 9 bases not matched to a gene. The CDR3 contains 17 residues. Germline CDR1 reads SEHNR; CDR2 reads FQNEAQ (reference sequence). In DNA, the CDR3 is TGTGCCAGCAGCCCCGGGACAGGGGGTCTGGGTAACTATGGCTACACCTTC. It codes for CASSPGTGGLGNYGYTF.

CDR3 protein: CASSSRQGLGYTF. The DNA of the CDR3 is TGTGCCAGCAGCTCTCGACAGGGATTGGGCTACACCTTC. The chain combines TRBV11-1 with TRBJ1-2, with TRBD1 matching 7 bases. CDR3 length: 13 amino acids. The trim removed 4 bases at V and 8 bases at J, leaving 7 bases unmatched. Germline loops: CDR1 SGHAT, CDR2 FQDESV (reference sequence).

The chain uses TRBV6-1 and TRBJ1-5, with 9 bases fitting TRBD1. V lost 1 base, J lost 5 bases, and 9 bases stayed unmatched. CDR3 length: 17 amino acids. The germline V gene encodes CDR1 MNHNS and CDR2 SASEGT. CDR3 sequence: CASSEVPVGQGHQPQHF. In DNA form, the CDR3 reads TGTGCCAGCAGTGAAGTCCCGGTGGGACAGGGCCATCAGCCCCAGCATTTT.

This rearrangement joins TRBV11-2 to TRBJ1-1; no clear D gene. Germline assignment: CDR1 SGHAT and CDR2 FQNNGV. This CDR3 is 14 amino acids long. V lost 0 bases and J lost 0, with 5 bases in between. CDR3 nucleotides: TGTGCCAGCAGCTTAGAGGGCTTGAACACTGAAGCTTTCTTT. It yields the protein CASSLEGLNTEAFF.

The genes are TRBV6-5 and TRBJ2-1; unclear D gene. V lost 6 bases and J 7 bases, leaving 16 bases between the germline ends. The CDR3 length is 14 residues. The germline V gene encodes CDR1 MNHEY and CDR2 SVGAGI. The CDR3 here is CASSPSLEKNEQFF. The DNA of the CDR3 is TGTGCCAGCAGCCCTTCCCTAGAAAAAAATGAGCAGTTCTTC.

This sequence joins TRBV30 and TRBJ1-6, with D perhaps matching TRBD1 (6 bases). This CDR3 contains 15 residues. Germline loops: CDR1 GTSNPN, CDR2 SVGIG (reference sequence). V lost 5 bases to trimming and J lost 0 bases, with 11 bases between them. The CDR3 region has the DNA TGTGCCTGGGGACAGCTCAGCTCCTATAATTCACCCCTCCACTTT. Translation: CAWGQLSSYNSPLHF.

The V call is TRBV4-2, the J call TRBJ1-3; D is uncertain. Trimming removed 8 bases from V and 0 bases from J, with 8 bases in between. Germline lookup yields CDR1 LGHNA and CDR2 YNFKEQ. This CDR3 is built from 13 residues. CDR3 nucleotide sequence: TGTGCCAGCTGGCCGCCCTCTGGAAACACCATATATTTT. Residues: CASWPPSGNTIYF.

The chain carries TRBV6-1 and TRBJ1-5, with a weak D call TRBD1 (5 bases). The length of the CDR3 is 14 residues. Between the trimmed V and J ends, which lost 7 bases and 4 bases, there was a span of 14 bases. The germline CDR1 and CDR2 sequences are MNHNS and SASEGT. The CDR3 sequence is CASTPGGANQPQHF. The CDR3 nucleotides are TGTGCCAGCACCCCTGGAGGGGCGAATCAGCCCCAGCATTTT.

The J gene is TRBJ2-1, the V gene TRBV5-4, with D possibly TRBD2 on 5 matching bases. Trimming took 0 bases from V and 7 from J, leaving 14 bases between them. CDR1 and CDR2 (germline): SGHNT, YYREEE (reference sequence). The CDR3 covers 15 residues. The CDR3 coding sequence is TGTGCCAGCAGCTTGGGATCAGCGGCAACTAATGAGCAGTTCTTC. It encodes CASSLGSAATNEQFF.

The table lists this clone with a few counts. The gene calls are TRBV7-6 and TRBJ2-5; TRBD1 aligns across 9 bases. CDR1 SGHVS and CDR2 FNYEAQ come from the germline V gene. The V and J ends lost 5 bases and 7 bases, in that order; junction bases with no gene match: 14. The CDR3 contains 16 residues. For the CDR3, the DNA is TGTGCCAGCAGCCCCTCGATTGGACAGGGGATATGGACCCAGTACTTC. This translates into CASSPSIGQGIWTQYF.

The CDR3 DNA follows: TGTGCCAGCAGCGTAGATGGGGGTTCCTACAATGAGCAGTTCTTC. It yields the protein CASSVDGGSYNEQFF. V gene TRBV9 combines with J gene TRBJ2-1, with D tentatively TRBD1 or TRBD2 (5 bases each). This CDR3 contains 15 residues. Germline assignment: CDR1 SGDLS and CDR2 YYNGEE. The V gene lost 0 bases and the J gene lost 1 base, with 8 bases spanning the gap.

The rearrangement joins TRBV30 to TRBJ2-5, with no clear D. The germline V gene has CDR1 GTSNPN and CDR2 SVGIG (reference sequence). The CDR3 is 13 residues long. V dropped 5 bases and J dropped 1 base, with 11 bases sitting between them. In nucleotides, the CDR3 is TGTGCCTGGGCACGAGACTTCCAAGAGACCCAGTACTTC. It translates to CAWARDFQETQYF.

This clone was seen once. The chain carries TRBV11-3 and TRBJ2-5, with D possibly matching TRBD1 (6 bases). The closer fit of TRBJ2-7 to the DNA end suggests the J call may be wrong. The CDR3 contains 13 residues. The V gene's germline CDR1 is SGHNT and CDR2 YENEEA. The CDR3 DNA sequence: TGTGCCAGCAGCTTAACCCAGGGGAACGAGCAGTACTTC. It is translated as CASSLTQGNEQYF.

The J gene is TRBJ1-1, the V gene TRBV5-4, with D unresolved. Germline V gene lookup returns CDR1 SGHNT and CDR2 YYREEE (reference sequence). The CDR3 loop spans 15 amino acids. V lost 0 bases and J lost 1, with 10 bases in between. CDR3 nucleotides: TGTGCCAGCAGCTTGGAAATCGCCCAGAACACTGAAGCTTTCTTT. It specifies CASSLEIAQNTEAFF.